Here is one T cell receptor (beta chain) with its context. Its antigen is currently unknown. CDR1 and CDR2 (germline): LNHDA, SQIVND (reference sequence). CDR3 length equals 15 residues. J was trimmed by 4 bases and V by 5 bases; bases with no gene match: 5. These data originate in a study of T cell repertoires in cytomegalovirus infection. Study-wide context: Both CMV infection and a matching HLA type were indicated by public TCR beta signatures. Study outcomes and limitations: There were carriers of CMV plus the relevant HLA, and cumulative public TCR beta family frequency identified them. In two of eight donors, the top clonotype was HLA-C-restricted CMV-specific.

TCRdb re-derived calls from the reads in MiXCR, one entry per CDR3 protein. The table records under 500,000 distinct CDR3 sequences, about 42% of them present only once. V is TRBV19 and J is TRBJ1-3, with 10 bases aligning to TRBD1. This receptor was obtained from a human donor in good health (CMV status not recorded). Some clones in this sample may be carry-over from other donors' samples. The sample consisted of cultured PBMCs, taken from culture after CMV antigen stimulation. The CDR3 DNA sequence: TGTGCCAGTAGTGCCCGGGACAGGGGAGGAAACACCATATATTTT. The encoded protein is CASSARDRGGNTIYF. The full variable domain, in which reference TRBV19 and TRBJ1-3 provide the parts outside the CDR3, is DGGITQSPKYLFRKEGQNVTLSCEQNLNHDAMYWYRQDPGQGLRLIYYSQIVNDFQKGDIAEGYSVSREKKESFPLTVTSAQKNPTAFYLCASSARDRGGNTIYFGEGSWLTVV.